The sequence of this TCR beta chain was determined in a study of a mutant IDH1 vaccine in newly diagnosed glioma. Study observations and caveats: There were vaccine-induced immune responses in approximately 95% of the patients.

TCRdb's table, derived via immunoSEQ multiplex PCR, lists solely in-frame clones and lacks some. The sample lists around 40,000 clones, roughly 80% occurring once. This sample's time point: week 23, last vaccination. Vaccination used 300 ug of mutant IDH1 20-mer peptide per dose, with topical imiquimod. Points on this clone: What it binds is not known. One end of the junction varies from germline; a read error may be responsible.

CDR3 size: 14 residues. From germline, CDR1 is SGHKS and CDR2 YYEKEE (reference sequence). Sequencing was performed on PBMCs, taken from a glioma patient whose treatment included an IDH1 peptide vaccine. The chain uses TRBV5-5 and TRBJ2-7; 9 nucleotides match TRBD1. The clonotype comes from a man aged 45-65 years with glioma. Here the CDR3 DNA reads TGTGCCAGCAGGACCGGGACAGGGATGTTACTAAAGGACTTC. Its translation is CASRTGTGMLLKDF.